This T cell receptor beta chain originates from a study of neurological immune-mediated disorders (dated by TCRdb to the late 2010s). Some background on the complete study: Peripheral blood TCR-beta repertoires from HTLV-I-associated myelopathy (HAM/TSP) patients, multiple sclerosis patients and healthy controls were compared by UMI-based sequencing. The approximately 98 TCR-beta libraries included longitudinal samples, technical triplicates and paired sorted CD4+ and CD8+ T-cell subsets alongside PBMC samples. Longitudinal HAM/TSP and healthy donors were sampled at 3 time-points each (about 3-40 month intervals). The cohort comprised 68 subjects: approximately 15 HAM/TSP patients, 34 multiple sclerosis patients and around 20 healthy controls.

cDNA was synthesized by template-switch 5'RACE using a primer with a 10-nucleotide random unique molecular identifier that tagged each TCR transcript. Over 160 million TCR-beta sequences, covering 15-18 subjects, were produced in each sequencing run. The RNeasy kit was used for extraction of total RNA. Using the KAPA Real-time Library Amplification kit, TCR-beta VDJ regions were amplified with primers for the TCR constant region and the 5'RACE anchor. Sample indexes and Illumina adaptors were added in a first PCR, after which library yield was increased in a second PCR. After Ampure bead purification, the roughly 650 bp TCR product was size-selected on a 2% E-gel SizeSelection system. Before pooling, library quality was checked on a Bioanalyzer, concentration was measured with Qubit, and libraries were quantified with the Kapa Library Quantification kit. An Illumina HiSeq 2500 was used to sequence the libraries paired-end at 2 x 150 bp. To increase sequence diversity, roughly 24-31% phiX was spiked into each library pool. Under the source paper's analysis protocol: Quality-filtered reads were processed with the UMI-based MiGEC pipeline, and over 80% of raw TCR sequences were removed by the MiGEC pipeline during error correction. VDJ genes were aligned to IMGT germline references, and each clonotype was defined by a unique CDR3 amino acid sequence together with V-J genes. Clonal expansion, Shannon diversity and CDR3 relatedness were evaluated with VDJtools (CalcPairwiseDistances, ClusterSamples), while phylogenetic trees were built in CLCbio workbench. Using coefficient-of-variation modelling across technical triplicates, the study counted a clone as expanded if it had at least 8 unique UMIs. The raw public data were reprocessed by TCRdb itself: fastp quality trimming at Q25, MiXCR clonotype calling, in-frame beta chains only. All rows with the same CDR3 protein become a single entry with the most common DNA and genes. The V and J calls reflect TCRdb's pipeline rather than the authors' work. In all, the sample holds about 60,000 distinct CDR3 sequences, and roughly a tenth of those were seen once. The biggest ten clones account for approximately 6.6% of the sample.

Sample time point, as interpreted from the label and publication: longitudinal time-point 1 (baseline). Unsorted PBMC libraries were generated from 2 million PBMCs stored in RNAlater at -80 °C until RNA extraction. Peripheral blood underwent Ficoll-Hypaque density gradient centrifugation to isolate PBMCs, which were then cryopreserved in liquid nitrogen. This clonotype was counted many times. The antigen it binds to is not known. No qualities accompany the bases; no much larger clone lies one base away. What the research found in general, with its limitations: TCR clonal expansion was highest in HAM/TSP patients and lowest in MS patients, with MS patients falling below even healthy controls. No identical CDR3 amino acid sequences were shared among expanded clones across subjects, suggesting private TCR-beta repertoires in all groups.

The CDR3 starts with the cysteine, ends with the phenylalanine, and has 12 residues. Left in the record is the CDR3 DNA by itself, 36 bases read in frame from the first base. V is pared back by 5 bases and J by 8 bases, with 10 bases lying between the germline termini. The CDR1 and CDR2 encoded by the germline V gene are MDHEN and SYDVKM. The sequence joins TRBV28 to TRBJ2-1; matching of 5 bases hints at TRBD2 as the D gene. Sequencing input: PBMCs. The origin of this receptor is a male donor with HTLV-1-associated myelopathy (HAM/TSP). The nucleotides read TGTGCCAGCAGTGCGACTACGGATGAGCAGTTCTTC. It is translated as CASSATTDEQFF.